The text below deals with one TCR beta chain. The J segment lost 4 bases and the V segment lost 6 bases, leaving 11 bases of the junction unmatched. This CDR3 spans 15 amino acids. CDR1 is MDHEN and CDR2 is SYDVKM in the germline V gene. Template switching (which added a universal primer site) was used, and cDNA carried unique molecular identifiers. In TCRdb, the 5' RACE reads were re-called with MiXCR into one record per CDR3 protein. The profile shows roughly 480,000 distinct CDR3 sequences, approximately 24% of them singletons. This sample is part of a study of identical twins. A further study also used this sample, focusing on T cells expressing NK-cell markers. This second study says: Serological testing identified seven of the eight sequenced donors as HCMV-seropositive and one as seronegative. NKG2C+ dominant clonotype frequencies in 6 or 7 donors were roughly 1.0-7.5% of CD8+ T cells.

J is TRBJ1-2 and V is TRBV28, with 7 nucleotides matching TRBD1. The sequence was collected from a woman aged 18 to 35 in good health. Sequencing was carried out using CD4+ T cells sorted from blood. In DNA form, the CDR3 reads TGTGCCAGCAGACCAACCGGGACAGTGTCCTATGGCTACACCTTC. Translated, it gives CASRPTGTVSYGYTF.